These 29 T cell receptor beta chains were all obtained from the same sample, sequenced in a study of blood T cell repertoires in COVID-19 (dated by TCRdb to the early 2020s). Library prep was done by the immunoSEQ multiplex PCR assay. Here the immuneACCESS table is served through TCRdb, limited to in-frame sequences with V and J called. Missing clones are a known gap in these copies; in checked studies unresolved V genes cover under half, and the rest lacks a known reason. The sample yields about 180,000 clones; 80% to 90% were counted once. The ten largest clonotypes hold approximately 5.4% of the sample. The sample comprised peripheral blood. All receptors derive from a woman aged 45-65 years with COVID-19, enrolled during active disease.

The genes are TRBV11-3 and TRBJ2-1, with D possibly being TRBD2 (5 bases). Trimming cost V 0 bases and J 2 bases, with 11 bases left between them. This CDR3 region has 16 residues. Germline V gene sequence: CDR1 SGHNT, CDR2 YENEEA. CDR3 coding DNA: TGTGCCAGCAGCTTAGATCTTGGGAGTGCCTACAATGAGCAGTTCTTC. Residues: CASSLDLGSAYNEQFF.

The chain has TRBV6-4 and TRBJ2-3, with D possibly matching TRBD2 (7 bases). V dropped 2 bases and J dropped 4 bases, with 13 bases sitting between them. Per germline, CDR1 MRHNA and CDR2 SNTAGT. The CDR3 runs to 15 residues. CDR3 amino acids: CASSDGGGEADTQYF. In DNA form, the CDR3 reads TGTGCCAGCAGTGACGGGGGGGGCGAGGCAGATACGCAGTATTTT.

The chain has TRBV6-1 and TRBJ1-3; 9 nucleotides line up with TRBD1. V was pared by 4 bases and J by 4 bases, with 8 bases of the junction left unmatched. Germline-derived CDR1 and CDR2 are MNHNS and SASEGT. This CDR3 spans 16 amino acids. Here the CDR3 reads CASSAGGTGKGNTIYF. The CDR3 coding sequence is TGTGCCAGCAGTGCTGGTGGGACAGGGAAAGGAAACACCATATATTTT.

The V gene is TRBV5-1, the J gene TRBJ2-3; 7 bases are shared with TRBD1. CDR3 length: 14 residues. Trimming at V came to 3 bases and at J to 4 bases, leaving 5 bases not matched to a gene. CDR1 SGHRS and CDR2 YFSETQ come from the germline V gene. Here the CDR3 reads CASSYRQGSDTQYF. Written as DNA, the CDR3 is TGCGCCAGCAGCTACAGACAGGGATCAGATACGCAGTATTTT.

The chain combines TRBV13 with TRBJ2-3; 7 nucleotides match TRBD2. Trimming cost V 7 bases and J 5 bases; bases outside gene matches: 6. The germline gives CDR1 PRHDT, CDR2 FYEKMQ (reference sequence). The CDR3 contains 13 residues. CDR3 sequence reads: CASNGRGIDTQYF. CDR3 DNA sequence: TGTGCCAGCAATGGGCGGGGGATAGATACGCAGTATTTT.

This chain connects TRBV7-2 to TRBJ2-2; D possibly corresponds to TRBD2 (5 bases). The germline V gene encodes CDR1 SGHTA and CDR2 FQGNSA. V was cut by 6 bases and J by 4 bases, with 18 bases left in between. This CDR3 is built from 16 residues. CDR3 DNA sequence: TGTGCCAGCAGTTCCAGGAGGCGGCTCGGCACCGGGGAGCTGTTTTTT. Protein: CASSSRRRLGTGELFF.

The chain uses TRBV7-9 and TRBJ1-4, with D possibly matching TRBD1 (5 bases). The CDR3 extends over 15 amino acids. Germline V gene data show CDR1 as SEHNR and CDR2 as FQNEAQ (reference sequence). V lost 1 base and J 3 bases, leaving 9 bases between the germline ends. DNA of the CDR3: TGTGCCAGCAGCTTAGATGAAGGGGCTAATGAAAAACTGTTTTTT. As protein: CASSLDEGANEKLFF. The entire variable domain, with the rest obtained from reference TRBV7-9 and TRBJ1-4, is as follows: DTGVSQNPRHKITKRGQNVTFRCDPISEHNRLYWYRQTLGQGPEFLTYFQNEAQLEKSRLLSDRFSAERPKGSFSTLEIQRTEQGDSAMYLCASSLDEGANEKLFFGSGTQLSVL.

This clone was seen once. CDR3 coding DNA: TGTGCCAGCAGCTTGGGGCTAGCGGGGCCGATTGAGCAGTACTTC. Translated: CASSLGLAGPIEQYF. This chain uses TRBV7-2 with TRBJ2-7; 9 nucleotides line up with TRBD2. The V gene's germline CDR1 is SGHTA and CDR2 FQGNSA. This CDR3 is built from 15 residues. The trim removed 3 bases at V and 7 bases at J, leaving 10 bases unmatched.

This clone was observed a handful of times. Here the CDR3 reads CASRRTGHTEAFF. The CDR3 DNA reads TGTGCCAGCAGGAGGACAGGGCACACTGAAGCTTTCTTT. The chain employs TRBV12-3 or TRBV12-4 and TRBJ1-1, with 8 bases fitting TRBD1. The length of the CDR3 is 13 residues. Trimming cost V 6 bases and J 3 bases; bases outside gene matches: 3.

This chain connects TRBV27 to TRBJ1-3; a weak D match, TRBD1 (5 bases). This CDR3 is built from 14 residues. The V gene lost 7 bases and the J gene lost 4 bases, with 14 bases spanning the gap. CDR1 is MNHEY, CDR2 SMNVEV, per germline (reference sequence). CDR3 nucleotides: TGTGCCAGCAAGGGGCCCCCCGGCGGAAACACCATATATTTT. As protein: CASKGPPGGNTIYF.

This sequence joins TRBV30 and TRBJ2-1; 14 bases are shared with TRBD2. CDR3 length equals 17 residues. Germline V gene sequence: CDR1 GTSNPN, CDR2 SVGIG (reference sequence). With V trimmed by 8 bases and J by 4 bases, 13 bases remained unmatched. The CDR3 sequence is CARSSGTSGGSYNEQFF. Here the CDR3 DNA reads TGTGCCCGTTCCTCCGGGACTAGCGGGGGTAGTTACAATGAGCAGTTCTTC.

The chain employs TRBV10-3 and TRBJ2-5; D is perhaps TRBD2 (5 bases). CDR3 length equals 20 residues. In germline, CDR1 is ENHRY, CDR2 SYGVKD. The V end was cut by 4 bases, the J end by 0 bases, with 27 bases between. The CDR3: CAISGSSITSSPTYQETQYF. DNA of the CDR3: TGTGCCATCAGTGGGTCGTCGATTACTAGTAGCCCAACCTACCAAGAGACCCAGTACTTC.

The gene calls are TRBV29-1 and TRBJ2-2, with TRBD1 matching 9 bases. The CDR3 runs to 14 residues. Germline CDR1 reads SQVTM; CDR2 reads ANQGSEA. With 4 bases clipped from V and 5 bases from J, the junction kept 5 bases outside the gene matches. The DNA for the CDR3 is TGCAGCGTTGGAGGGACAGGGATGACCGGGGAGCTGTTTTTT. Translation gives CSVGGTGMTGELFF.

This clone was seen once. The chain uses TRBV9 and TRBJ2-5; 9 positions match TRBD2. The CDR3 covers 15 residues. The germline CDR1 and CDR2 sequences are SGDLS and YYNGEE. The trim removed 5 bases at V and 5 bases at J, leaving 10 bases unmatched. CDR3 nucleotides: TGTGCCAGCAGTCAAGGGCGGGGGGGGCCTGAGACCCAGTACTTC. It yields the protein CASSQGRGGPETQYF.

The chain is built from TRBV11-3 and TRBJ1-4; no firm D call. The CDR3 sequence is 13 residues long. Trimming stripped 5 bases from V and 13 bases from J, with 17 bases between. Germline V gene sequence: CDR1 SGHNT, CDR2 YENEEA. Here the CDR3 reads CASSKEDGLRLFF. The CDR3 bases are TGTGCCAGCAGCAAGGAGGACGGACTGAGACTGTTTTTT. Full variable domain (remainder filled in from reference TRBV11-3 and TRBJ1-4): EAGVVQSPRYKIIEKKQPVAFWCNPISGHNTLYWYLQNLGQGPELLIRYENEEAVDDSQLPKDRFSAERLKGVDSTLKIQPAELGDSAVYLCASSKEDGLRLFFGSGTQLSVL.

The chain has TRBV27 and TRBJ2-6; TRBD2 matches 8 bases. Germline lookup yields CDR1 MNHEY and CDR2 SMNVEV (reference sequence). This CDR3 spans 15 amino acids. With V trimmed by 5 bases and J by 3 bases, 3 bases remained unmatched. The CDR3 protein is CASSRRGGGANVLTF. The CDR3 coding sequence is TGTGCCAGCAGTCGCCGGGGGGGTGGGGCCAACGTCCTGACTTTC.

The rearrangement links TRBV7-6 to TRBJ1-1; a possible D gene is TRBD1 (5 bases). The germline gives CDR1 SGHVS, CDR2 FNYEAQ. This CDR3 region has 12 residues. V was clipped by 4 bases and J by 7 bases, with 10 bases between them. The chain's CDR3 is CASSSRTSEAFF. The CDR3 DNA is TGTGCCAGCAGCTCCCGGACAAGTGAAGCTTTCTTT.

This sequence joins TRBV2 and TRBJ1-5; possible D gene TRBD1, 6 bases. The CDR3 is 14 residues long. Between the trimmed V and J ends, which lost 7 bases and 6 bases, there was a span of 16 bases. The germline gives CDR1 SNHLY, CDR2 FYNNEI. The CDR3, as DNA: TGTGCCAGCATGGGCGGGGGGGCAGGTCAGCCCCAGCATTTT. Translation: CASMGGGAGQPQHF.

The V and J genes are TRBV18 and TRBJ2-1, with 8 nucleotides matching TRBD1. Germline loops: CDR1 KGHSH, CDR2 LQKENI. J lost 4 bases, V lost 4 bases, and 6 bases had no gene match. This CDR3 has 15 residues. This chain's CDR3 is CASSLGTGRYNEQFF. As DNA, the CDR3 is TGTGCCAGCTCACTCGGGACAGGCCGGTACAATGAGCAGTTCTTC.

The V and J genes are TRBV24-1 and TRBJ2-3; TRBD1 aligns across 7 bases. There are 15 residues in the CDR3. V dropped 9 bases and J dropped 2; count of bases not matched to a gene: 10. Germline CDR1 KGHDR, CDR2 SFDVKD. In DNA, the CDR3 is TGTGCCACCGCAAAGACAGGGACCCACACAGATACGCAGTATTTT. Protein sequence: CATAKTGTHTDTQYF.

This clone came up once. This rearrangement joins TRBV6-5 to TRBJ2-1, with D maybe TRBD2 (5 bases). Trimming left V 6 bases short and J 1 base short, with 13 bases between. Germline lookup yields CDR1 MNHEY and CDR2 SVGAGI. This CDR3 region has 15 residues. The CDR3 DNA is TGTGCCAGCAGCATTGGAGCGGCTTCCTACAATGAGCAGTTCTTC. Protein product: CASSIGAASYNEQFF.

The chain joins TRBV11-3 to TRBJ2-3; 8 bases match TRBD1. Germline V lookup: CDR1 SGHNT, CDR2 YENEEA. The ends lost 5 bases at V and 5 bases at J; junction bases unmatched: 3. The CDR3 is 13 amino acids. The CDR3 reads CASSPDRVDTQYF. DNA for the CDR3: TGTGCCAGCAGCCCGGACAGGGTAGATACGCAGTATTTT.

The count of this clone is one. This chain uses TRBV27 with TRBJ2-3; 12 bases agree with TRBD2. Germline V gives CDR1 MNHEY, CDR2 SMNVEV (reference sequence). Trimming cost V 3 bases and J 5 bases; bases outside gene matches: 6. This CDR3 comprises 16 residues. Here the CDR3 DNA reads TGTGCCAGCAGTTTGTCTAGCGGGGGGGCGGTAGATACGCAGTATTTT. Its translation: CASSLSSGGAVDTQYF.

V gene TRBV28 combines with J gene TRBJ2-7, with D possibly TRBD2 on 7 matching bases. The V end was cut by 6 bases, the J end by 0 bases, with 21 bases between. This CDR3 contains 17 residues. Germline lookup yields CDR1 MDHEN and CDR2 SYDVKM. Here the CDR3 DNA reads TGTGCCAGCAGCGCAAGGGGGGGTAAGGAGAGCTCCTACGAGCAGTACTTC. It is translated as CASSARGGKESSYEQYF.

The gene calls are TRBV5-8 and TRBJ2-7; D perhaps matches TRBD1 (6 bases). V was trimmed by 0 bases and J by 3 bases, leaving 13 bases between them. The CDR3 has 15 residues. CDR1 is SGHTS and CDR2 is YDEGEE in the germline V gene. The CDR3 here is CASSLGGDTNYEQYF. The DNA for the CDR3 is TGTGCCAGCAGCTTGGGAGGGGACACCAACTACGAGCAGTACTTC.

A single count supports this clone. The chain combines TRBV19 with TRBJ2-3, with D possibly being TRBD2 (6 bases). Germline V gene sequence: CDR1 LNHDA, CDR2 SQIVND (reference sequence). The CDR3 has 15 residues. V dropped 5 bases and J dropped 0 bases, with 12 bases sitting between them. The CDR3 DNA follows: TGTGCCAGTAGTCCAAGCGGGCTTAGCACAGATACGCAGTATTTT. Encoded protein: CASSPSGLSTDTQYF.

The V gene is TRBV6-2 or TRBV6-3, the J gene TRBJ1-5, with D possibly TRBD1 on 6 matching bases. Trimming cost V 6 bases and J 7 bases, with 16 bases left between them. This CDR3 spans 14 amino acids. CDR1 and CDR2 from the germline V gene are MNHEY and SVGEGT. The CDR3 sequence: CASSPTPQGQPQHF. The DNA for the CDR3 is TGTGCCAGCAGCCCTACCCCACAGGGACAGCCCCAGCATTTT.

The chain recombines TRBV18 with TRBJ1-3, with 7 bases aligning to TRBD1. Trimming removed 4 bases from V and 2 bases from J; junction bases left unmatched: 2. This CDR3 has 14 amino acids. Germline assignment: CDR1 KGHSH and CDR2 LQKENI. In nucleotides, the CDR3 is TGTGCCAGCTCACAGACAGGGACTGGAAACACCATATATTTT. Translated: CASSQTGTGNTIYF. Full variable domain (rest looked up from reference TRBV18 and TRBJ1-3): NAGVMQNPRHLVRRRGQEARLRCSPMKGHSHVYWYRQLPEEGLKFMVYLQKENIIDESGMPKERFSAEFPKEGPSILRIQQVVRGDSAAYFCASSQTGTGNTIYFGEGSWLTVV.

The CDR3 spells CASSQTTSGSYQETQYF. DNA of the CDR3: TGCGCCAGCAGCCAAACGACTAGCGGGTCGTACCAAGAGACCCAGTACTTC. The chain combines TRBV4-1 with TRBJ2-5, with 10 bases identical to TRBD2. The V gene's germline CDR1 is MGHRA and CDR2 YSYEKL. V lost 2 bases, J lost 0 bases, and 6 bases stayed unmatched. The CDR3 has 17 amino acids.